A selection of T cell receptor beta chains follows, all from one sample in a study of T cells in Graves' hyperthyroidism and ophthalmopathy. TCRdb re-analysed the multiplex PCR reads in MiXCR, keeping a single row per CDR3 protein. This sample carries approximately 370,000 distinct CDR3 sequences, 15% of them seen once, and the ten largest clones take about 30%. Sequencing was done on a sample of blood. These receptors were obtained from a woman in her 30s with Graves' hyperthyroidism. CDR3s include the opening cysteine and the closing phenylalanine or tryptophan. A D gene is named only where the DNA matches it firmly. The listing skips clone size in some rows; elsewhere it reads once, few, many or a size class.

d_call: -
j_call: TRBJ1-1
v_call: TRBV2
clone_size: many
cdr3_nt: TGTGCCAGCATTCAGGGTGGGACTGAAGCTTTCTTT
cdr3_aa: CASIQGGTEAFF

d_call: TRBD2
j_call: TRBJ2-7
v_call: TRBV15
clone_size: few
cdr3_nt: TGTGCCACCAGCAGAGGACTAGCGGGAGGCTCCTACGAGCAGTACTTC
cdr3_aa: CATSRGLAGGSYEQYF

d_call: TRBD1
j_call: TRBJ1-6
v_call: TRBV27
clone_size: few
cdr3_nt: TGTGCCAGCAGTTTGGACAGGGCCACCTATAATTCACCCCTCCACTTT
cdr3_aa: CASSLDRATYNSPLHF

d_call: TRBD1
j_call: TRBJ1-5
v_call: TRBV18
clone_size: many
cdr3_nt: TGTGCCAGCTCACCCGGACAGGTCAATCAGCCCCAGCATTTT
cdr3_aa: CASSPGQVNQPQHF

d_call: TRBD2
j_call: TRBJ2-7
v_call: TRBV10-2
clone_size: -
cdr3_nt: TGCGCCAGCAGTGACCAATCCTCCGGGACTAGTCTCGATGAGCAGTACTTC
cdr3_aa: CASSDQSSGTSLDEQYF

d_call: -
j_call: TRBJ2-1
v_call: TRBV19
clone_size: -
cdr3_nt: TGTGCCAGTAGTATCACCCCCAATGAGCAGTTCTTC
cdr3_aa: CASSITPNEQFF

d_call: TRBD2
j_call: TRBJ2-1
v_call: TRBV7-9
clone_size: many
cdr3_nt: TGTGCCAGCAGTTTGGGGGCGGGGGGGTACAATGAGCAGTTCTTC
cdr3_aa: CASSLGAGGYNEQFF

d_call: -
j_call: TRBJ2-4
v_call: TRBV15
clone_size: many
cdr3_nt: TGTGCCACCAACCACTTCGGCAGACGAAACATTCAGTACTTC
cdr3_aa: CATNHFGRRNIQYF

d_call: -
j_call: TRBJ1-5
v_call: TRBV14
clone_size: few
cdr3_nt: TGTGCCAGCAGCAAAGGCTCAGTTAATCAGCCCCAGCATTTT
cdr3_aa: CASSKGSVNQPQHF

d_call: -
j_call: TRBJ2-7
v_call: TRBV20-1
clone_size: -
cdr3_nt: TGCAGTGCTAGAGACGGGACGGGCTACGAGCAGTACTTC
cdr3_aa: CSARDGTGYEQYF

d_call: -
j_call: TRBJ1-5
v_call: TRBV20-1
clone_size: many
cdr3_nt: TGCAGTGCTAGAGATCGGGAGAGGGGTTTCAATCAGCCCCAGCATTTT
cdr3_aa: CSARDRERGFNQPQHF

d_call: TRBD1
j_call: TRBJ1-5
v_call: TRBV28
clone_size: many
cdr3_nt: TGTGCCAGCAGTACTGACAGGGCCTATAGCAATCAGCCCCAGCATTTT
cdr3_aa: CASSTDRAYSNQPQHF

d_call: TRBD2
j_call: TRBJ2-3
v_call: TRBV20-1
clone_size: many
cdr3_nt: TGCAGTGCTAGCTTGACTAGCGGGAGTAGTCCAGATACGCAGTATTTT
cdr3_aa: CSASLTSGSSPDTQYF

d_call: TRBD2
j_call: TRBJ2-7
v_call: TRBV5-1
clone_size: many
cdr3_nt: TGCGCCAGCAACCTGGAATTACTAGCGGGAGAGTTCTACGAGCAGTACTTC
cdr3_aa: CASNLELLAGEFYEQYF

d_call: TRBD1
j_call: TRBJ2-7
v_call: TRBV5-1
clone_size: many
cdr3_nt: TGCGCCAGCAGCTCGACAGGGGTTGACTCCGAGCAGTACTTC
cdr3_aa: CASSSTGVDSEQYF

d_call: -
j_call: TRBJ2-7
v_call: TRBV28
clone_size: -
cdr3_nt: TGTGCCAGCAGTTCCCTTCGGACGTTTCAGTACGAGCAGTACTTC
cdr3_aa: CASSSLRTFQYEQYF

d_call: TRBD1
j_call: TRBJ1-1
v_call: TRBV7-9
clone_size: -
cdr3_nt: TGTGCCAGCAGCTCGGGGACAGGGTTGAACACTGAAGCTTTCTTT
cdr3_aa: CASSSGTGLNTEAFF

d_call: TRBD1
j_call: TRBJ2-7
v_call: TRBV6-1
clone_size: few
cdr3_nt: TGTGCCAGCACTCCTACGGCCTCCGGGACAGTCTCCTACGAGCAGTACTTC
cdr3_aa: CASTPTASGTVSYEQYF

d_call: -
j_call: TRBJ2-3
v_call: TRBV20-1
clone_size: many
cdr3_nt: TGCAGTGCTAGAGGAAATGGGGGGCTCACAGATACGCAGTATTTT
cdr3_aa: CSARGNGGLTDTQYF

d_call: TRBD1
j_call: TRBJ1-2
v_call: TRBV28
clone_size: once
cdr3_nt: TGTGCCAGTAACCGGGACAGGGAGCCGTATGGCTACACCTTC
cdr3_aa: CASNRDREPYGYTF

d_call: -
j_call: TRBJ2-1
v_call: TRBV3-1
clone_size: many
cdr3_nt: TGTGCCAGCAGCCTCCAAACCACCTACAATGAGCAGTTCTTC
cdr3_aa: CASSLQTTYNEQFF

d_call: TRBD2
j_call: TRBJ2-3
v_call: TRBV29-1
clone_size: few
cdr3_nt: TGCAGCGTTGTAGCGGGAGACGCAGATACGCAGTATTTT
cdr3_aa: CSVVAGDADTQYF

d_call: TRBD2
j_call: TRBJ2-3
v_call: TRBV12-3/TRBV12-4
clone_size: -
cdr3_nt: TGTGCCAGCAGTTTCGTAGGTGCGGGAGCAGATACGCAGTATTTT
cdr3_aa: CASSFVGAGADTQYF

d_call: TRBD1
j_call: TRBJ1-5
v_call: TRBV7-9
clone_size: -
cdr3_nt: TGTGCCAGCAGCTTTACAGGGGTCAATCAGCCCCAGCATTTT
cdr3_aa: CASSFTGVNQPQHF

d_call: TRBD1
j_call: TRBJ2-7
v_call: TRBV12-3/TRBV12-4
clone_size: -
cdr3_nt: TGTGCCAGCAGTTTACGAGGACAGGGCGGAACCTACGAGCAGTACTTC
cdr3_aa: CASSLRGQGGTYEQYF

d_call: TRBD2
j_call: TRBJ2-1
v_call: TRBV5-6
clone_size: many
cdr3_nt: TGTGCCAGCAGCTTAGGGACTAGAAACAATGAGCAGTTCTTC
cdr3_aa: CASSLGTRNNEQFF

d_call: -
j_call: TRBJ1-4
v_call: TRBV5-1
clone_size: -
cdr3_nt: TGCGCCAGCATCTCCCGGACAGCAGCAACTAATGAAAAACTGTTTTTT
cdr3_aa: CASISRTAATNEKLFF

d_call: -
j_call: TRBJ2-2
v_call: TRBV11-2
clone_size: many
cdr3_nt: TGTGCCAGCAGCTTAGTCCCCAGGGCAAACACCGGGGAGCTGTTTTTT
cdr3_aa: CASSLVPRANTGELFF

d_call: -
j_call: TRBJ1-2
v_call: TRBV28
clone_size: many
cdr3_nt: TGTGCCAGCAGTTCCCCCCAGGGCGGTGGCTACACCTTC
cdr3_aa: CASSSPQGGGYTF

d_call: TRBD1
j_call: TRBJ2-3
v_call: TRBV20-1
clone_size: -
cdr3_nt: TGCAGTGCTAGAGACCCCAGGGGGTTCACAGATACGCAGTATTTT
cdr3_aa: CSARDPRGFTDTQYF

d_call: -
j_call: TRBJ2-1
v_call: TRBV28
clone_size: few
cdr3_nt: TGTGCCAGCACCTCAGGAGGGGGACCCCCCTCCGATGAGCAGTTCTTC
cdr3_aa: CASTSGGGPPSDEQFF

d_call: -
j_call: TRBJ1-5
v_call: TRBV2
clone_size: -
cdr3_nt: TGTGCCAGCAGTGGTACTAAGCAGCCCCAGCATTTT
cdr3_aa: CASSGTKQPQHF

d_call: TRBD2
j_call: TRBJ2-7
v_call: TRBV3-1
clone_size: many
cdr3_nt: TGTGCCAGCAGCCAAGATGAGCGCGGGAGGGATTACGAGCAGTACTTC
cdr3_aa: CASSQDERGRDYEQYF

d_call: -
j_call: TRBJ2-3
v_call: TRBV5-1
clone_size: -
cdr3_nt: TGCGCCAGCAGCTCTAAGTGGGGGCCGGGCGCAGATACGCAGTATTTT
cdr3_aa: CASSSKWGPGADTQYF

d_call: -
j_call: TRBJ2-3
v_call: TRBV6-1
clone_size: -
cdr3_nt: TGTGCCAGCAGTAGCTACGGAGATACGCAGTATTTT
cdr3_aa: CASSSYGDTQYF

d_call: -
j_call: TRBJ2-5
v_call: TRBV15
clone_size: few
cdr3_nt: TGTGCCACCAGCAGACAGCCAATGGGCAAACAAGAGACCCAGTACTTC
cdr3_aa: CATSRQPMGKQETQYF

d_call: -
j_call: TRBJ2-7
v_call: TRBV2
clone_size: many
cdr3_nt: TGTGCCAGCAGCTTCGGGCCAACCTACGAGCAGTACTTC
cdr3_aa: CASSFGPTYEQYF

d_call: TRBD2
j_call: TRBJ2-5
v_call: TRBV24-1
clone_size: many
cdr3_nt: TGTGCCACCAGTGATCCGGGACTAGCGGGAGGGTACCAAGAGACCCAGTACTTC
cdr3_aa: CATSDPGLAGGYQETQYF

d_call: TRBD2
j_call: TRBJ2-3
v_call: TRBV20-1
clone_size: many
cdr3_nt: TGCAGTGCTAGACCCGGGACTAGCGTGCCAGATACGCAGTATTTT
cdr3_aa: CSARPGTSVPDTQYF

d_call: -
j_call: TRBJ2-1
v_call: TRBV7-2
clone_size: many
cdr3_nt: TGTGCCAGCAGAAAACAGGGTCGCTCCTACAATGAGCAGTTCTTC
cdr3_aa: CASRKQGRSYNEQFF

d_call: -
j_call: TRBJ1-1
v_call: TRBV3-1
clone_size: many
cdr3_nt: TGTGCCAGCAGCCAAAGTACGACTGAAGCTTTCTTT
cdr3_aa: CASSQSTTEAFF

d_call: TRBD2
j_call: TRBJ2-3
v_call: TRBV7-9
clone_size: -
cdr3_nt: TGTGCCAGCAGCCTGGGGCTAGCGGGAGTCGAGGTCGCAGATACGCAGTATTTT
cdr3_aa: CASSLGLAGVEVADTQYF

d_call: -
j_call: TRBJ2-7
v_call: TRBV6-5
clone_size: many
cdr3_nt: TGTGCCAGCAGTTACGACCCCGGTGCGTCCTACGAGCAGTACTTC
cdr3_aa: CASSYDPGASYEQYF

d_call: -
j_call: TRBJ1-1
v_call: TRBV4-1
clone_size: few
cdr3_nt: TGCGCCAGCAGCAAACAGGGCTTGAACACTGAAGCTTTCTTT
cdr3_aa: CASSKQGLNTEAFF

d_call: TRBD2
j_call: TRBJ2-1
v_call: TRBV11-2
clone_size: many
cdr3_nt: TGTGCCAGCAGCACATTAGCGGGGGCTGAGCAGTTCTTC
cdr3_aa: CASSTLAGAEQFF

d_call: TRBD2
j_call: TRBJ2-2
v_call: TRBV7-9
clone_size: -
cdr3_nt: TGTGCCAGCAGCGTACCGGGACTAGCGGGAGGCACCGGGGAGCTGTTTTTT
cdr3_aa: CASSVPGLAGGTGELFF

d_call: -
j_call: TRBJ2-5
v_call: TRBV7-9
clone_size: many
cdr3_nt: TGTGCCAGCAGCTTAGACGGGGGACTGGCGGCGGAGACCCAGTACTTC
cdr3_aa: CASSLDGGLAAETQYF

d_call: -
j_call: TRBJ1-2
v_call: TRBV4-1
clone_size: -
cdr3_nt: TGCGCCAGCAGCCGGCCAGGGAATGGCTACACCTTC
cdr3_aa: CASSRPGNGYTF

d_call: TRBD1
j_call: TRBJ2-7
v_call: TRBV7-2
clone_size: many
cdr3_nt: TGTGCCAGCAGCTTAGTGGGACAGGGCAACTACGAGCAGTACTTC
cdr3_aa: CASSLVGQGNYEQYF

d_call: -
j_call: TRBJ2-3
v_call: TRBV27
clone_size: -
cdr3_nt: TGTGCCAGCAGTTTGTCCCGGGACTCCCCGTTTTATACGCAGTATTTT
cdr3_aa: CASSLSRDSPFYTQYF

d_call: -
j_call: TRBJ1-1
v_call: TRBV28
clone_size: many
cdr3_nt: TGTGCCAGCAGTTTGGGGGGGGGGGGGCGGATCCCTGAAGCTTTCTTT
cdr3_aa: CASSLGGGGRIPEAFF